These 14 T cell receptor beta chains came from one sample sequenced in a study of regulatory T cells in long-lasting Graves disease. iRepertoire HTBI primers and Arm-PCR of CDR3 regions built TCR beta libraries. A single record per CDR3 protein comes from TCRdb applying MiXCR to the multiplex PCR reads. The table has hundreds of thousands of distinct CDR3 sequences, less than 20% seen once. The sample's time point: newly diagnosed GD, antithyroid drugs for less than 3 months. PBMC-derived RNA was used for the TCR library. The same sample was also used in a study of T cells in Graves' hyperthyroidism and ophthalmopathy.

Sequencing was performed on peripheral blood mononuclear cells (PBMCs), taken at new diagnosis, from a patient treated with antithyroid drugs. These receptors originate from a woman younger than 45 with Graves disease.

In the case of this clonotype: Given a much more abundant clone one base away, this may be a read error. The chain links TRBV20-1 to TRBJ1-2; D call uncertain. Trimming cost V 4 bases and J 0 bases, with 15 bases left between them. Germline V CDR1 and CDR2: DFQATT, SNEGSKA (reference sequence). The CDR3 runs 15 residues. CDR3: CSATPGLLANYGYTF. CDR3 DNA: TGCAGTGCTACGCCGGGTCTCCTAGCTAACTATGGCTACACCTTC.

The chain carries TRBV6-2 or TRBV6-3 and TRBJ2-1; 7 nucleotides agree with TRBD2. This CDR3 has 17 residues. V lost 0 bases and J lost 7; bases outside the gene matches: 12. CDR1 is MNHEY and CDR2 is SVGEGT in the germline V gene. CDR3 in DNA: TGTGCCAGCAGTTACTCGATGGGGAGGGCTAGTCAGAATGAGCAGTTCTTC. Amino acids: CASSYSMGRASQNEQFF.

There are many counts of this clonotype. The chain joins TRBV7-2 to TRBJ1-6, with 7 bases fitting TRBD1. CDR3 length: 14 residues. Germline CDR1 reads SGHTA; CDR2 reads FQGNSA. Trimming at V came to 6 bases and at J to 6 bases, leaving 5 bases not matched to a gene. The CDR3 loop is CASRPGQPNSPLHF. The CDR3 nucleotides read TGTGCCAGCAGACCGGGACAGCCTAATTCACCCCTCCACTTT.

The V and J genes are TRBV20-1 and TRBJ2-2; TRBD1 matches 9 bases. The CDR3 is made up of 13 amino acids. From germline, CDR1 is DFQATT and CDR2 SNEGSKA (reference sequence). The J segment lost 4 bases and the V segment lost 6 bases, leaving 3 bases of the junction unmatched. The CDR3 is CSAGTGSTGELFF. In DNA, the CDR3 is TGCAGTGCCGGGACAGGGAGCACCGGGGAGCTGTTTTTT.

This clonotype was seen a handful of times. This sequence joins TRBV15 and TRBJ2-3; no reliable D call. V dropped 2 bases and J dropped 6 bases, with 21 bases sitting between them. From germline, CDR1 is LNHNV and CDR2 YYDKDF (reference sequence). The CDR3 extends over 17 amino acids. The CDR3 region has the DNA TGTGCCACCAGCAGACGAGCCTCAGGAACTTCTCTTGATACGCAGTATTTT. This translates into CATSRRASGTSLDTQYF.

This clonotype was seen a few times. V and J are TRBV4-1 and TRBJ2-1; 9 bases map to TRBD2. From germline, CDR1 is MGHRA and CDR2 YSYEKL. The CDR3 is made up of 15 amino acids. Unmatched junction bases numbered 8, after V lost 2 bases and J lost 9 bases. The chain's CDR3 is CASSQYAGGPAEQFF. The CDR3 DNA sequence: TGCGCCAGCAGCCAATATGCGGGAGGGCCTGCTGAGCAGTTCTTC.

This clonotype was recorded a few times. The gene calls are TRBV7-2 and TRBJ2-7, with 8 bases aligning to TRBD2. The CDR3 contains 14 residues. CDR1 is SGHTA, CDR2 FQGNSA, per germline. V was clipped by 3 bases and J by 3 bases; unmatched bases: 4. The CDR3 loop reads CASSFPGGVYEQYF. Written as DNA, the CDR3 is TGTGCCAGCAGCTTTCCGGGAGGGGTCTACGAGCAGTACTTC.

The chain joins TRBV7-3 to TRBJ1-1; D gene uncertain. The CDR3 extends over 14 amino acids. In germline, CDR1 is SGHTA, CDR2 FQGTGA. V gave up 5 bases and J gave up 5 bases, with 15 bases separating them. Written as DNA, the CDR3 is TGTGCCAGCAGCCACCCACGAGCAGCGACTGAAGCTTTCTTT. Residues: CASSHPRAATEAFF.

This clonotype was detected many times. The chain is built from TRBV11-2 and TRBJ2-7; 9 positions match TRBD1. J lost 5 bases, V lost 6 bases, and 14 bases had no gene match. The CDR3 totals 16 residues. The germline V gene has CDR1 SGHAT and CDR2 FQNNGV. The chain's CDR3 is CASSPPWDRAFHEQYF. In DNA form, the CDR3 reads TGTGCCAGCAGTCCCCCCTGGGACAGGGCCTTCCACGAGCAGTACTTC. Full variable domain (missing parts from reference TRBV11-2 and TRBJ2-7): EAGVAQSPRYKIIEKRQSVAFWCNPISGHATLYWYQQILGQGPKLLIQFQNNGVVDDSQLPKDRFSAERLKGVDSTLKIQPAKLEDSAVYLCASSPPWDRAFHEQYFGPGTRLTVT.

In this sample, this clonotype turned up a few times. The CDR3 here is CASSQGQAWGYTF. As DNA, the CDR3 is TGTGCCAGCAGCCAGGGACAGGCATGGGGCTACACCTTC. The chain links TRBV27 to TRBJ1-2; 8 nucleotides match TRBD1. The germline CDR1 and CDR2 sequences are MNHEY and SMNVEV (reference sequence). The CDR3 sequence is 13 residues long. J gave up 8 bases and V 6 bases, and 8 bases lay outside the gene matches.

The rearrangement uses TRBV30 and TRBJ2-7; the D gene is possibly TRBD1 (6 bases). The CDR3 has 12 amino acids. Deletions cut 0 bases from V and 4 bases from J, with 7 bases between. Germline CDR1 reads GTSNPN; CDR2 reads SVGIG (reference sequence). DNA for the CDR3: TGTGCCTGGAGTGTACAGGGATACGAGCAGTACTTC. Protein: CAWSVQGYEQYF. The variable domain in full, with the rest retrieved from reference TRBV30 and TRBJ2-7, is SQTIHQWPATLVQPVGSPLSLECTVEGTSNPNLYWYRQAAGRGLQLLFYSVGIGQISSEVPQNLSASRPQDRQFILSSKKLLLSDSGFYLCAWSVQGYEQYFGPGTRLTVT.

This clonotype came up many times. The rearrangement links TRBV10-3 to TRBJ1-1, with D unresolved. CDR3 size: 12 residues. CDR1 and CDR2 from the germline V gene are ENHRY and SYGVKD. Deletions cut 8 bases from V and 3 bases from J, with 10 bases between. CDR3 nucleotide sequence: TGTGCCATCGGAGGGTGGGACACTGAAGCTTTCTTT. As protein: CAIGGWDTEAFF.

There are a few counts of this clonotype. The chain recombines TRBV29-1 with TRBJ2-7; TRBD1 matches 8 bases. CDR1 is SQVTM and CDR2 is ANQGSEA in the germline V gene. The CDR3 loop spans 13 amino acids. V gave up 4 bases and J gave up 4 bases; unmatched junction bases: 6. For the CDR3, the DNA is TGCAGCGTTGGCGGGACAGGTTTTTACGAGCAGTACTTC. Protein: CSVGGTGFYEQYF.

Only a few counts were recorded for this clonotype. The gene calls are TRBV11-2 and TRBJ1-4, with no clear D. Germline CDR1 and CDR2: SGHAT and FQNNGV. CDR3 length: 14 residues. V was pared by 2 bases and J by 5 bases, with 9 bases between. The CDR3 loop is CASSLSRANEKLFF. CDR3 nucleotide sequence: TGTGCCAGCAGCTTATCCCGGGCAAATGAAAAACTGTTTTTT.